This TCR beta chain was captured by sequencing in a study of cytomegalovirus exposure and HLA in healthy donors. At the level of the study: Unique TCRs numbering some 80 million, obtained from HLA-typed donors, made up an early data release.

About this clone: Its antigen is as yet unknown.

The CDR3 spans 13 residues. Germline V CDR1 and CDR2: MNHEY, SMNVEV (reference sequence). Trimming took 6 bases from V and 0 from J; bases not matched to a gene: 0. Regarding the study as a whole: Several top significant clusters appeared, in a later analysis, to be linked to common viral pathogens. By a later analysis, the bulk of CMV-associated TCR beta chains appeared HLA-restricted.

The PCR was carried out with 60 Vbeta primers and 13 Jbeta primers. TCRdb's copy holds only in-frame clones and misses some; the assay was immunoSEQ multiplex PCR. The sample holds approximately 200,000 clones; around 85% are singletons and the top ten take 1.3%. The V gene is TRBV27, the J gene TRBJ2-7; 9 nucleotides agree with TRBD2. This receptor was obtained from a human donor in good health. Sample: PBMCs. The CDR3 DNA sequence: TGTGCCAGCAGACTAGCGGGCTCCTACGAGCAGTACTTC. Residues: CASRLAGSYEQYF.